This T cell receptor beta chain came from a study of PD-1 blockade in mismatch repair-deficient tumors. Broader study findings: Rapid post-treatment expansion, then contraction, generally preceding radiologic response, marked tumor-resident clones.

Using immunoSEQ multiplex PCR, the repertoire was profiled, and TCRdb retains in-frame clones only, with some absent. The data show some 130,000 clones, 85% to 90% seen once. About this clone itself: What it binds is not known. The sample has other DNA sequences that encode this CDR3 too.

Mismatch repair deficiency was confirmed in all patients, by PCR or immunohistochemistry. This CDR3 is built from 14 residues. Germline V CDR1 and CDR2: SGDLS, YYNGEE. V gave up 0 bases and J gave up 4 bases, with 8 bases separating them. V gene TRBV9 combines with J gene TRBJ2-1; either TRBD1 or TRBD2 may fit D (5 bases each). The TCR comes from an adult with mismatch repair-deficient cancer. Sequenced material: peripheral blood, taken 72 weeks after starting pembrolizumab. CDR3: CASSVGGRYNEQFF. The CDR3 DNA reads TGTGCCAGCAGCGTAGGGGGACGATACAATGAGCAGTTCTTC.